These 24 T cell receptor beta chains originate from one sample sequenced in a study of blood T cell repertoires in COVID-19. Method: immunoSEQ multiplex PCR; TCRdb's copy keeps in-frame clones and lacks some. The sample lists some 70,000 clones; 88% were seen once. Sequencing was performed on peripheral blood. Every receptor here comes from a human donor in a cohort sampled during active COVID-19.

The chain links TRBV7-2 to TRBJ1-5; the D gene is possibly TRBD1 (6 bases). The CDR3 totals 14 residues. The germline V gene has CDR1 SGHTA and CDR2 FQGNSA. V shed 1 base and J shed 4 bases, with 8 bases lying between them. CDR3 region: CASSLVQGNQPQHF. CDR3 nucleotides: TGTGCCAGCAGCTTAGTTCAGGGGAATCAGCCCCAGCATTTT. The variable domain in full, with the rest retrieved from reference TRBV7-2 and TRBJ1-5, is GAGVSQSPSNKVTEKGKDVELRCDPISGHTALYWYRQSLGQGLEFLIYFQGNSAPDKSGLPSDRFSAERTGGSVSTLTIQRTQQEDSAVYLCASSLVQGNQPQHFGDGTRLSIL.

This clone was observed a few times. The chain carries TRBV10-1 and TRBJ1-2; TRBD1 matches at 8 bases. V was pared by 0 bases and J by 3 bases, with 3 bases of the junction left unmatched. The CDR3 length is 15 residues. From germline, CDR1 is WNHNN and CDR2 SYGVQD (reference sequence). The CDR3 bases are TGCGCCAGCAGTGAGTCCCCGGACAGGGACTATGGCTACACCTTC. It encodes CASSESPDRDYGYTF.

The chain is built from TRBV6-5 and TRBJ2-3; 7 nucleotides agree with TRBD2. This CDR3 has 15 residues. The V segment lost 9 bases and the J segment 2 bases; nucleotides outside the gene matches: 11. Per the germline V gene, CDR1 is MNHEY and CDR2 is SVGAGI. CDR3 DNA: TGTGCCAGTCAAAGGCCAGCGGGGACCACAGATACGCAGTATTTT. Residues: CASQRPAGTTDTQYF.

The chain combines TRBV6-5 with TRBJ1-4; tentatively, D is TRBD1 (6 bases). The CDR3 length is 13 residues. Germline V gene sequence: CDR1 MNHEY, CDR2 SVGAGI. With 4 bases removed from V and 8 bases from J, the gap between germline ends came to 11 bases. CDR3: CASSWDIREKLFF. DNA for the CDR3: TGTGCCAGCAGTTGGGACATCAGAGAAAAACTGTTTTTT.

The chain links TRBV30 to TRBJ1-6; perhaps TRBD1 as D (6 bases). The CDR3 has 14 residues. Germline V lookup: CDR1 GTSNPN, CDR2 SVGIG (reference sequence). V dropped 3 bases and J dropped 7 bases, with 13 bases sitting between them. The CDR3 here is CAWSPGHGNSPLHF. The CDR3 DNA reads as TGTGCCTGGAGCCCGGGACATGGGAATTCACCCCTCCACTTT.

The rearrangement joins TRBV7-9 to TRBJ2-3, with TRBD2 matching over 8 bases. With V trimmed by 1 base and J by 6 bases, 3 bases remained unmatched. CDR1 SEHNR and CDR2 FQNEAQ come from the germline V gene (reference sequence). The CDR3 spans 14 residues. CDR3 nucleotide sequence: TGTGCCAGCAGCTTAGAACTAGCGGCGGATACGCAGTATTTT. Its translation: CASSLELAADTQYF.

The chain has TRBV5-1 and TRBJ1-4, with 7 bases fitting TRBD1. J was trimmed by 3 bases and V by 0 bases; bases with no gene match: 8. The CDR3 has 17 amino acids. Germline-derived CDR1 and CDR2 are SGHRS and YFSETQ. This CDR3 is CASSLAVRGRANEKLFF. In DNA, the CDR3 is TGCGCCAGCAGCTTGGCCGTAAGGGGGCGAGCTAATGAAAAACTGTTTTTT.

J is TRBJ2-7 and V is TRBV6-1; perhaps TRBD2 as D (5 bases). The CDR3 has 14 amino acids. The germline V gene encodes CDR1 MNHNS and CDR2 SASEGT. V shed 1 base and J shed 3 bases, with 10 bases lying between them. CDR3 sequence: CASSEELGVYEQYF. DNA for the CDR3: TGTGCCAGCAGTGAAGAACTAGGCGTCTACGAGCAGTACTTC.

The chain joins TRBV27 to TRBJ2-1; 10 bases are a match to TRBD2. Trimming at V came to 4 bases and at J to 7 bases, leaving 7 bases not matched to a gene. CDR1 MNHEY and CDR2 SMNVEV come from the germline V gene (reference sequence). The CDR3 extends over 15 amino acids. DNA of the CDR3: TGTGCCAGCAGTTCCTTAGCGGGAGGACGGAATGAGCAGTTCTTC. It specifies CASSSLAGGRNEQFF.

The chain is built from TRBV4-1 and TRBJ2-1; D possibly corresponds to TRBD2 (5 bases). V lost 3 bases and J lost 8, with 23 bases in between. Germline V gene data show CDR1 as MGHRA and CDR2 as YSYEKL. CDR3 length: 17 residues. This CDR3 is CASSHPLRGPLSHEQFF. For the CDR3, the DNA is TGCGCCAGCAGCCATCCCCTACGCGGGCCCTTATCCCATGAGCAGTTCTTC.

DNA of the CDR3: TGTGCCAGCACTCTGACAGTTCCTAGCTCCTACGAGCAGTACTTC. Its translation: CASTLTVPSSYEQYF. The V call is TRBV28, the J call TRBJ2-7, with TRBD1 as a possible D gene (5 bases). Per the germline V gene, CDR1 is MDHEN and CDR2 is SYDVKM. V lost 7 bases to trimming and J lost 0 bases, with 16 bases between them. CDR3 length: 15 residues. The whole variable domain, filled in from reference TRBV28 and TRBJ2-7, reads DVKVTQSSRYLVKRTGEKVFLECVQDMDHENMFWYRQDPGLGLRLIYFSYDVKMKEKGDIPEGYSVSREKKERFSLILESASTNQTSMYLCASTLTVPSSYEQYFGPGTRLTVT.

The chain carries TRBV7-2 and TRBJ2-5; unclear D gene. In germline, CDR1 is SGHTA, CDR2 FQGNSA. The CDR3 loop spans 12 amino acids. V dropped 4 bases and J dropped 0 bases, with 3 bases sitting between them. CDR3 nucleotides: TGTGCCAGCAGCTCGTACCAAGAGACCCAGTACTTC. It codes for CASSSYQETQYF. Based on the CDR3 plus reference TRBV7-2 and TRBJ2-5, the full variable domain is GAGVSQSPSNKVTEKGKDVELRCDPISGHTALYWYRQSLGQGLEFLIYFQGNSAPDKSGLPSDRFSAERTGGSVSTLTIQRTQQEDSAVYLCASSSYQETQYFGPGTRLLVL.

This clone has just a few counts. The rearrangement joins TRBV18 to TRBJ1-2; D unclear. The CDR3 length is 12 residues. V shed 2 bases and J shed 5 bases, with 6 bases lying between them. Germline V gives CDR1 KGHSH, CDR2 LQKENI. The DNA for the CDR3 is TGTGCCAGCTCACCAAATCCTTATGGCTACACCTTC. Its translation is CASSPNPYGYTF. The variable domain in full, completed from reference TRBV18 and TRBJ1-2, reads NAGVMQNPRHLVRRRGQEARLRCSPMKGHSHVYWYRQLPEEGLKFMVYLQKENIIDESGMPKERFSAEFPKEGPSILRIQQVVRGDSAAYFCASSPNPYGYTFGSGTRLTVV.

The chain employs TRBV14 and TRBJ1-3; D remains unclear. Trimming cost V 7 bases and J 4 bases, with 11 bases left between them. CDR1 and CDR2 (germline): SGHDN, FVKESK. The CDR3 contains 13 residues. The CDR3 is CASTLNWGNTIYF. The CDR3 coding sequence is TGTGCCAGCACTCTAAATTGGGGAAACACCATATATTTT. The full variable domain, with the rest looked up from reference TRBV14 and TRBJ1-3, is EAGVTQFPSHSVIEKGQTVTLRCDPISGHDNLYWYRRVMGKEIKFLLHFVKESKQDESGMPNNRFLAERTGGTYSTLKVQPAELEDSGVYFCASTLNWGNTIYFGEGSWLTVV.

The J gene is TRBJ1-3, the V gene TRBV28; the D is unclear. From germline, CDR1 is MDHEN and CDR2 SYDVKM. The CDR3 length is 14 residues. V lost 2 bases and J lost 0, with 5 bases in between. The CDR3 bases are TGTGCCAGCAGTTTAACCGGCTCTGGAAACACCATATATTTT. As protein: CASSLTGSGNTIYF.

The V and J genes are TRBV4-3 and TRBJ2-1, with 8 bases that match TRBD2. Per germline, CDR1 LGHNA and CDR2 YSLEER. Trimming cost V 2 bases and J 4 bases; bases outside gene matches: 7. The CDR3 totals 16 residues. CDR3 sequence (DNA): TGCGCCAGCAGCCAACGCACTAGCGGAGCTTACAATGAGCAGTTCTTC. Its translation: CASSQRTSGAYNEQFF.

The chain has TRBV28 and TRBJ2-5, with 8 nucleotides matching TRBD2. Unmatched junction bases numbered 7, after V lost 4 bases and J lost 0 bases. The CDR3 extends over 16 amino acids. CDR1 and CDR2 (germline): MDHEN, SYDVKM. This CDR3 is CASSYRRGVYQETQYF. The CDR3 DNA is TGTGCCAGCAGTTACCGGCGGGGGGTTTACCAAGAGACCCAGTACTTC.

The chain is built from TRBV28 and TRBJ2-7; 8 nucleotides match TRBD2. The V gene's germline CDR1 is MDHEN and CDR2 SYDVKM. This CDR3 has 14 amino acids. V shed 5 bases and J 4 bases; nucleotides not matched to a gene: 7. In DNA form, the CDR3 reads TGTGCCAGCAGTCCGCCCGGGAGGGGTTACGAGCAGTACTTC. It yields the protein CASSPPGRGYEQYF.

This chain uses TRBV6-5 with TRBJ2-7; 9 bases are shared with TRBD1. CDR1 is MNHEY and CDR2 is SVGAGI in the germline V gene. The CDR3 has 13 residues. Trimming at V came to 9 bases and at J to 6 bases, leaving 9 bases not matched to a gene. The CDR3 bases are TGTGCCAGTGCGTGGGGGACAGGGTCCGAGCAGTACTTC. Amino acid sequence: CASAWGTGSEQYF.

The chain carries TRBV10-3 and TRBJ1-1; D may be TRBD1 (5 bases). Trimming stripped 2 bases from V and 4 bases from J, with 14 bases between. This CDR3 comprises 15 residues. Germline assignment: CDR1 ENHRY and CDR2 SYGVKD. In DNA, the CDR3 is TGTGCCATCAGTGAGGCTGGGGCCACGGCCACTGAAGCTTTCTTT. It encodes CAISEAGATATEAFF.

Ten or more counts support this clone. This chain uses TRBV4-1 with TRBJ1-6, with no clear D. This CDR3 comprises 14 residues. The V gene lost 0 bases and the J gene lost 7 bases, with 7 bases spanning the gap. The germline V gene encodes CDR1 MGHRA and CDR2 YSYEKL. This chain's CDR3 is CASSQEFSNSPLHF. CDR3 coding DNA: TGCGCCAGCAGCCAAGAATTCTCCAATTCACCCCTCCACTTT.

The chain joins TRBV12-2 to TRBJ1-2; TRBD1 is the table's D call, not checked against the DNA. TRBV12-2 is tagged as a pseudogene. The CDR3 sequence is 16 residues long. In nucleotides, the CDR3 is TGTGCAAGTCGCTCGGGACAGGGGGCGTTTCGCTATGGCTACACCTTC. It codes for CASRSGQGAFRYGYTF.

The chain recombines TRBV7-8 with TRBJ2-5, with TRBD1 matching over 7 bases. Germline assignment: CDR1 SGHVS and CDR2 FQNEAQ. This CDR3 contains 16 residues. The junction had 12 bases not matched to a gene; V was cut back by 6 bases and J by 2 bases. The chain's CDR3 is CASSSIPGTAQETQYF. The DNA for the CDR3 is TGTGCCAGCAGTTCAATTCCCGGGACAGCACAAGAGACCCAGTACTTC.

This chain links TRBV28 with TRBJ1-2; a weak D match, TRBD1 (5 bases). The germline gives CDR1 MDHEN, CDR2 SYDVKM. The ends were cut back, 6 bases at V and 2 bases at J, with 10 bases in the middle. The CDR3 length is 13 residues. The DNA of the CDR3 is TGTGCCAGCAGGACGACAGCGAACTATGGCTACACCTTC. It encodes CASRTTANYGYTF.